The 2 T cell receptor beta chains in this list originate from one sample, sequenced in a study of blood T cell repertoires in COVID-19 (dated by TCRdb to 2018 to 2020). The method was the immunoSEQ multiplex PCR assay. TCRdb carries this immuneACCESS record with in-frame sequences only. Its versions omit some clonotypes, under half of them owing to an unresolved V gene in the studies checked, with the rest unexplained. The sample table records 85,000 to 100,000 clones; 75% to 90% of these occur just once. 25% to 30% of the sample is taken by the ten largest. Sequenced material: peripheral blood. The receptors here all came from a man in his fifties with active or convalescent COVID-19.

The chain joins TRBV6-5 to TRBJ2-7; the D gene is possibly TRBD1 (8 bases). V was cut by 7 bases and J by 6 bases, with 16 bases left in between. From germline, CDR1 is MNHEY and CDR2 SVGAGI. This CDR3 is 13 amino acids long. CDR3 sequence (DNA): TGTGCCAGCATCATACAGGGGGGGATCGAGCAGTACTTC. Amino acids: CASIIQGGIEQYF.

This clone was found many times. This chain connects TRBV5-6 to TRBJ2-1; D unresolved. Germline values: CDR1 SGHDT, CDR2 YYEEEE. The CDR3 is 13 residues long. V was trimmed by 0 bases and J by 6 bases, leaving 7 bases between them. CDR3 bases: TGTGCCAGCAGCTTGGATCTATTCAATGAGCAGTTCTTC. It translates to CASSLDLFNEQFF.